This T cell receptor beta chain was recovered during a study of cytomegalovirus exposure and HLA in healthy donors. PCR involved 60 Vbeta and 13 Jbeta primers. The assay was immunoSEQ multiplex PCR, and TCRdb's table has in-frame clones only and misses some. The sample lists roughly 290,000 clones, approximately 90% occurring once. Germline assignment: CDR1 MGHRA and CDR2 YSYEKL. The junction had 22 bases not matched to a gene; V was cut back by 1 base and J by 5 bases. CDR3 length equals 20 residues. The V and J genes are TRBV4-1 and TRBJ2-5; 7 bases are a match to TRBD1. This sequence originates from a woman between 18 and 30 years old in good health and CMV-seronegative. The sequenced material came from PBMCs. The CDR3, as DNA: TGCGCCAGCAGCCAAGGTCGACAGGGCACAACCACGAAAAGTGTGGAGACCCAGTACTTC. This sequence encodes CASSQGRQGTTTKSVETQYF.